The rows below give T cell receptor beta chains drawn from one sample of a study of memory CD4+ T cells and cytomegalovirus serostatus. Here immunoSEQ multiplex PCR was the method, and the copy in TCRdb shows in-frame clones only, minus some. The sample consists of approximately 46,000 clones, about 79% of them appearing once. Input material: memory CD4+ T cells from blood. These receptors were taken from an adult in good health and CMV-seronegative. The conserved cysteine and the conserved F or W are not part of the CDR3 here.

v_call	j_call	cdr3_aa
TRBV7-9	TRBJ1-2	ASSLRDRGHYGYT
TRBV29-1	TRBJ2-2	SVLRGASTGELF
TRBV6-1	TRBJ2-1	ASLPGLGYNEQF
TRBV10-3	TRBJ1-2	AISGTGGYGYT
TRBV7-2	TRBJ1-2	ASSLVGQGDYGYT
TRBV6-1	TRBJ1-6	ASRVHGNSPLH
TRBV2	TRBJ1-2	ASRESILPLFAGVNYGYT
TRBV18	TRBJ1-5	ASSLLDRGNQPQH
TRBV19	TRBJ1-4	ASSIAGGGEKLF
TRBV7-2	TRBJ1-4	ASSLASAGTGNREKLF
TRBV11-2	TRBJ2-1	ASSLAAHRVEQF
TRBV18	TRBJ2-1	ASSPLSRRSYNEQF
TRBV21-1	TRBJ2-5	ASSKQGRETQY
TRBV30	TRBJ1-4	AWGPRGFRGEKLF
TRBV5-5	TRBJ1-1	ASLRQGITEAF
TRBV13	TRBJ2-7	ASSKGTIRDEQY
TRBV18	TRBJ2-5	ASGAQETQY
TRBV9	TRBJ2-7	ASSVLPTSGRAGLGEQY
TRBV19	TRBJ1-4	ASKKGDMEKLF
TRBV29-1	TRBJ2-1	SVEPNGGGHNEQF
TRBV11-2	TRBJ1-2	ASSLAGTPHGYT
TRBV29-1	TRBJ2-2	SVVRPGLAGAGELF
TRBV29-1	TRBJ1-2	SVEGPPSSYT
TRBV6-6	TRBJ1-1	ASRGDRVNTEAF
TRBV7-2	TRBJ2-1	ASSLMLAGEGEQF
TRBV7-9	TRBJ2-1	ASSVSSGPYNEQF